This T cell receptor (beta chain) was retrieved from a study of blood T cell repertoires in COVID-19. Assay: immunoSEQ multiplex PCR; the TCRdb copy retains only in-frame clones and omits some. The repertoire includes fewer than 250,000 clones, approximately 90% of them detected once, and around 0.85% sits in the top ten. What was sequenced was peripheral blood. The receptor comes from a man between 60 and 70 years old with COVID-19, enrolled during active disease.

The chain's CDR3 is CASSSILGGGGLYGYTF. As DNA, the CDR3 is TGTGCCAGCAGTTCCATATTAGGAGGAGGGGGCCTTTATGGCTACACCTTC. The rearrangement joins TRBV28 to TRBJ1-2, with 7 bases aligning to TRBD1. Germline values: CDR1 MDHEN, CDR2 SYDVKM. Trimming removed 4 bases from V and 5 bases from J; junction bases left unmatched: 16. This CDR3 is 17 amino acids long.